This T cell receptor (beta chain) originates from a study of persistence of HIV-infected CD4 T cells. The study, taken as a whole, reports: Bulk TCR data could not be restricted to HIV-1-infected CMV-responding cells.

On this clone: Its antigen is still unknown.

Lysates of CMV-infected fibroblasts at about 10 ug/mL stimulated these cells. Memory cells lacking CD40L and CD69 with high CD45RO were sorted. The immunoSEQ assay was version 4, run in survey mode. Assay: immunoSEQ multiplex PCR; the TCRdb copy retains only in-frame clones and omits some. The table has approximately 31,000 clones, around 76% seen once. Between the trimmed V and J ends, which lost 8 bases and 2 bases, there was a span of 10 bases. The CDR3 contains 12 residues. The germline V gene has CDR1 SNHLY and CDR2 FYNNEI. The clonotype comes from an adult woman with HIV who was CMV-seropositive. The genes are TRBV2 and TRBJ2-7; D ambiguous. Material: CD4+ T cells sorted from PBMCs after roughly 18-hour stimulation, obtained from a patient who received antiretroviral therapy. The CDR3 reads CASQTKTYEQYF. CDR3 nucleotides: TGTGCCAGCCAAACGAAGACCTACGAGCAGTACTTC. Based on the CDR3 plus reference TRBV2 and TRBJ2-7, the full variable domain is EPEVTQTPSHQVTQMGQEVILRCVPISNHLYFYWYRQILGQKVEFLVSFYNNEISEKSEIFDDQFSVERPDGSNFTLKIRSTKLEDSAMYFCASQTKTYEQYFGPGTRLTVT.